This TCR beta chain comes out of a study of T cell repertoires in cytomegalovirus infection. Overall study context: The authors used CMV epitopes that were HLA-C-restricted (recently identified) and HLA-B-restricted (well studied).

Using its own MiXCR run on the reads, TCRdb lists one record per CDR3 protein. The data hold 900,000 to 950,000 distinct CDR3 sequences, with roughly 30% observed a single time. In regard to this clonotype: Antigen specificity is unknown.

General observations from the study: Carriers of CMV plus the relevant HLA were identified by cumulative public TCR beta family frequency.

The CDR3 extends over 13 amino acids. Trimming pared 7 bases from V and 3 bases from J, leaving 13 bases between. In germline, CDR1 is SNHLY, CDR2 FYNNEI. The chain links TRBV2 to TRBJ2-7; TRBD2 is a possible D gene (6 bases). This clonotype originated in a human donor in good health (CMV status not recorded). Some clones in this sample may be carry-over from other donors' samples. Sequenced material: cultured CD8+ T cells from PBMCs, taken from culture after CMV antigen stimulation. In DNA, the CDR3 is TGTGCCAGCACTTGGGACTGGAACTACGAGCAGTACTTC. Protein product: CASTWDWNYEQYF.